What follows are 19 T cell receptor beta chains derived from one specimen sequenced in a study of cytomegalovirus exposure and HLA in healthy donors (dated by TCRdb to about 2017). Library creation used the immunoSEQ multiplex PCR assay. For the multiplex PCR, a mixture combining 60 forward primers for TCR Vbeta segments and 13 reverse primers for TCR Jbeta segments was used. Here the immuneACCESS table is served through TCRdb, limited to in-frame sequences with V and J called. Missing clones are a known gap in these copies; in checked studies unresolved V genes cover under half, and the rest lacks a known reason. The sample yields 150,000 to 200,000 clones; about 81% were counted once. Clones ranked in the top ten supply about 2.2% of the sample. The sequencing sample was made of PBMCs. All receptors derive from a woman in her 30s in good health and CMV-seronegative.

The rearrangement joins TRBV5-1 to TRBJ2-3, with TRBD2 identical over 10 bases. This CDR3 region has 15 residues. CDR1 and CDR2 from the germline V gene are SGHRS and YFSETQ. The ends lost 4 bases at V and 0 bases at J; junction bases unmatched: 2. CDR3 in amino acids: CASSQTSGSTDTQYF. In DNA, the CDR3 is TGCGCCAGCAGCCAGACTAGCGGGAGCACAGATACGCAGTATTTT.

This chain joins TRBV4-3 and TRBJ2-2; D might be TRBD1 (5 bases). The CDR3 consists of 18 residues. The V end lost 0 bases, the J end lost 2 bases, and 16 bases lay between the germline ends. Germline CDR1 reads LGHNA; CDR2 reads YSLEER. CDR3 nucleotides: TGCGCCAGCAGCCAAGATCAAAGTGTCCAGGGTAACACCGGGGAGCTGTTTTTT. Its protein is CASSQDQSVQGNTGELFF.

The V call is TRBV5-6, the J call TRBJ1-2; D is perhaps TRBD1 (6 bases). Trimming stripped 4 bases from V and 7 bases from J, with 14 bases between. The germline gives CDR1 SGHDT, CDR2 YYEEEE. The length of the CDR3 is 13 residues. In DNA form, the CDR3 reads TGTGCCAGCAGCCCTGACAGGACGGCTGGCTACACCTTC. It encodes CASSPDRTAGYTF.

The gene calls are TRBV4-2 and TRBJ2-3, with D perhaps matching TRBD1 (6 bases). CDR1 LGHNA and CDR2 YNFKEQ come from the germline V gene. Trimming removed 1 base from V and 6 bases from J, with 17 bases in between. This CDR3 has 16 amino acids. The CDR3 nucleotides are TGTGCCAGCAGCCAAGGGCAGGGGCTCTTAGGGGATACGCAGTATTTT. It translates to CASSQGQGLLGDTQYF.

This chain links TRBV13 with TRBJ1-1; D call uncertain. CDR1 is PRHDT and CDR2 is FYEKMQ in the germline V gene (reference sequence). The CDR3 length is 12 residues. The V and J ends lost 5 bases and 7 bases respectively, with 11 bases between them. DNA for the CDR3: TGTGCCAGCAGCCGCCCGCAGATTGAAGCTTTCTTT. It codes for CASSRPQIEAFF. The full variable domain, in which reference TRBV13 and TRBJ1-1 provide the parts outside the CDR3, is AAGVIQSPRHLIKEKRETATLKCYPIPRHDTVYWYQQGPGQDPQFLISFYEKMQSDKGSIPDRFSAQQFSDYHSELNMSSLELGDSALYFCASSRPQIEAFFGQGTRLTVV.

This clone is a singleton in its sample. V and J are TRBV28 and TRBJ2-2, with TRBD2 matching 7 bases. The CDR3 loop spans 13 amino acids. The J segment lost 6 bases and the V segment lost 3 bases, leaving 1 base of the junction unmatched. Germline V gives CDR1 MDHEN, CDR2 SYDVKM. CDR3 amino acids: CASSFREAGELFF. The CDR3 DNA is TGTGCCAGCAGTTTCCGGGAGGCCGGGGAGCTGTTTTTT. The full variable domain, completed using reference TRBV28 and TRBJ2-2, is DVKVTQSSRYLVKRTGEKVFLECVQDMDHENMFWYRQDPGLGLRLIYFSYDVKMKEKGDIPEGYSVSREKKERFSLILESASTNQTSMYLCASSFREAGELFFGEGSRLTVL.

The rearrangement uses TRBV4-1 and TRBJ1-2; D uncertain. The germline CDR1 and CDR2 sequences are MGHRA and YSYEKL. The length of the CDR3 is 14 residues. The germline V and J ends were trimmed by 2 bases and 8 bases, with 15 bases remaining between them. The CDR3 spells CASSQREFGEGYTF. DNA for the CDR3: TGCGCCAGCAGCCAAAGGGAGTTCGGGGAGGGCTACACCTTC.

The rearrangement uses TRBV18 and TRBJ1-2, with 9 bases matching TRBD1. The junction had 6 bases not matched to a gene; V was cut back by 4 bases and J by 0 bases. Looked up from germline, CDR1 is KGHSH and CDR2 is LQKENI. There are 16 residues in the CDR3. In nucleotides, the CDR3 is TGTGCCAGCTCACTACAACGGGACAGGGCTAACTATGGCTACACCTTC. It specifies CASSLQRDRANYGYTF.

Details on this clone: The same CDR3 also results from other DNA sequences found in this sample. The chain couples TRBV18 to TRBJ1-1; 7 bases are a match to TRBD1. The CDR3 is 16 amino acids. Germline V gene data show CDR1 as KGHSH and CDR2 as LQKENI. J was trimmed by 1 base and V by 4 bases; bases with no gene match: 9. The CDR3 DNA reads as TGTGCCAGCTCACAGATCGTGACAGGGAGGAACACTGAAGCTTTCTTT. As protein: CASSQIVTGRNTEAFF. Together with reference TRBV18 and TRBJ1-1, the CDR3 gives the full variable domain: NAGVMQNPRHLVRRRGQEARLRCSPMKGHSHVYWYRQLPEEGLKFMVYLQKENIIDESGMPKERFSAEFPKEGPSILRIQQVVRGDSAAYFCASSQIVTGRNTEAFFGQGTRLTVV.

The V call is TRBV2, the J call TRBJ1-2, with 7 nucleotides matching TRBD1. Trimming took 7 bases from V and 8 from J; bases not matched to a gene: 4. Per germline, CDR1 SNHLY and CDR2 FYNNEI. The length of the CDR3 is 11 residues. As DNA, the CDR3 is TGTGCCAGCACCTACAGGGGAGGCTACACCTTC. This gives the protein CASTYRGGYTF.

The chain uses TRBV7-9 and TRBJ1-1, with D unclear. From germline, CDR1 is SEHNR and CDR2 FQNEAQ (reference sequence). The CDR3 loop spans 13 amino acids. Trimming took 2 bases from V and 1 from J, leaving 5 bases between them. CDR3 region: CASSLIGNTEAFF. The CDR3 DNA follows: TGTGCCAGCAGCTTAATCGGGAACACTGAAGCTTTCTTT.

This clone has only a few counts. This chain uses TRBV4-3 with TRBJ2-7; 7 bases are a match to TRBD1. This CDR3 is 14 amino acids long. Unmatched junction bases numbered 3, after V lost 1 base and J lost 3 bases. Germline CDR1 and CDR2: LGHNA and YSLEER. CDR3 amino acids: CASSQAPGGYEQYF. The CDR3 nucleotides read TGCGCCAGCAGCCAAGCCCCAGGGGGCTACGAGCAGTACTTC.

The table lists this clone with a few counts. The chain links TRBV12-5 to TRBJ2-1; TRBD2 agrees at 7 bases. Germline-derived CDR1 and CDR2 are LGHNT and FRNRAP. The CDR3 contains 18 residues. V shed 5 bases, J shed 6 bases, and the junction held 19 bases outside the gene matches. This CDR3 reads CASGLHPGLAAMGNEQFF. The CDR3 DNA reads TGTGCTAGTGGTCTACACCCAGGGCTAGCGGCTATGGGCAATGAGCAGTTCTTC.

The CDR3 is CASSPRQAGTYEQYF. CDR3 bases: TGTGCCAGCAGCCCCCGACAGGCCGGAACCTACGAGCAGTACTTC. The rearrangement uses TRBV28 and TRBJ2-7; D may be TRBD1 (6 bases). V gave up 6 bases and J gave up 2 bases, with 17 bases separating them. CDR1 MDHEN and CDR2 SYDVKM come from the germline V gene. The CDR3 spans 15 residues.

This chain uses TRBV28 with TRBJ1-1; 7 nucleotides match TRBD1. Germline V gives CDR1 MDHEN, CDR2 SYDVKM. The V segment lost 9 bases and the J segment 1 base; nucleotides outside the gene matches: 11. CDR3 length: 15 residues. The CDR3 sequence: CASHPGQTKNTEAFF. The CDR3 region has the DNA TGTGCCAGTCATCCGGGACAGACTAAGAACACTGAAGCTTTCTTT.

This rearrangement joins TRBV16 to TRBJ1-4, with 7 bases aligning to TRBD1. V shed 6 bases, J shed 2 bases, and the junction held 6 bases outside the gene matches. CDR1 and CDR2 from the germline V gene are KGHSY and FQNENV. This CDR3 spans 15 amino acids. DNA of the CDR3: TGTGCCAGCAGTGAACCGGGACAGACTAATGAAAAACTGTTTTTT. It translates to CASSEPGQTNEKLFF.

This clone was seen only a few times. The chain combines TRBV5-4 with TRBJ2-5; a weak D match, TRBD2 (5 bases). This CDR3 contains 14 residues. V lost 4 bases to trimming and J lost 4 bases, with 14 bases between them. Per germline, CDR1 SGHNT and CDR2 YYREEE (reference sequence). CDR3 loop: CASSQDLGGETQYF. In DNA form, the CDR3 reads TGTGCCAGCAGCCAAGATCTAGGAGGAGAGACCCAGTACTTC.

The genes are TRBV29-1 and TRBJ2-1; 8 bases align to TRBD2. V was pared by 5 bases and J by 8 bases, with 2 bases of the junction left unmatched. The CDR3 consists of 11 residues. Germline CDR1 and CDR2: SQVTM and ANQGSEA. The CDR3 sequence is CSVSGGDEQFF. CDR3 coding DNA: TGCAGCGTTAGCGGGGGCGATGAGCAGTTCTTC.

The genes are TRBV28 and TRBJ2-7; possible D gene TRBD2, 6 bases. There are 14 residues in the CDR3. Per the germline V gene, CDR1 is MDHEN and CDR2 is SYDVKM. The ends were cut back, 5 bases at V and 2 bases at J, with 13 bases in the middle. The CDR3 DNA is TGTGCCAGCAGTATTCTTCCGGGGGCCTACGAGCAGTACTTC. It yields the protein CASSILPGAYEQYF.